A few counts support the clone carrying this T cell receptor beta chain. The target antigen is unknown. This entry belongs to a study of cytomegalovirus exposure and HLA in healthy donors. Germline CDR1 LNHDA, CDR2 SQIVND (reference sequence). The J segment lost 1 base and the V segment lost 3 bases, leaving 8 bases of the junction unmatched. The CDR3 contains 16 residues. When sampled, the donors appeared nominally healthy, though they likely had unrecorded immune exposures. Study-level points and caveats: Further analysis, carried out later, found HLA-associated TCR beta chains more clonally expanded than equally common other chains. Judged likely to be a sequencing artifact was a cluster of highly shared sequence variants. Reportedly, cytomegalovirus status was diagnosed with high sensitivity and specificity.

PCR primers comprised 60 Vbeta and 13 Jbeta primers. TCRdb's table, derived via immunoSEQ multiplex PCR, lists solely in-frame clones and lacks some. The sample has 160,000 or so clones, over 80% seen once. The source material was PBMCs. The J gene is TRBJ1-1, the V gene TRBV19; 7 bases are a match to TRBD1. This sequence originates from a woman under 30 in good health and CMV-seronegative. CDR3 sequence (DNA): TGTGCCAGTAGTATGTGGACAGGATTGTCGAACACTGAAGCTTTCTTT. Protein: CASSMWTGLSNTEAFF.